A selection of T cell receptor beta chains follows, all from one sample in a study of shared clonotypes between healthy human individuals. Libraries were prepared by immunoSEQ multiplex PCR; TCRdb keeps only in-frame clonotypes and omits some of them. The table lists about 380,000 clones, approximately 96% of them singletons. Sequenced sample: memory CD8+ T cells sorted from blood. The receptors here all came from a man between 25 and 39 years old in good health. Both conserved end residues are part of each CDR3. Fields, in order: V gene, D gene, J gene, clone size, CDR3 protein, CDR3 DNA. The D gene is left open where the match is weak. Clone size is not always given. Where it is, it says once, few, many or a class for expanded clones.

>TRBV28|TRBD2|TRBJ2-7|NA
CASRSLAGVGEQYF
TGTGCCAGCAGATCACTAGCGGGAGTTGGGGAGCAGTACTTC
>TRBV7-2|NA|TRBJ2-1|NA
CASSSRSGLTYNEQFF
TGTGCCAGCAGCTCTAGAAGCGGGCTTACCTACAATGAGCAGTTCTTC
>TRBV11-2|TRBD1|TRBJ1-2|NA
CASSLSETGFGYTF
TGTGCCAGCAGCTTAAGCGAGACAGGGTTCGGCTACACCTTC
>TRBV5-1|NA|TRBJ1-2|NA
CASSRGQNYGYTF
TGCGCCAGCAGCCGCGGACAGAACTATGGCTACACCTTC
>TRBV19|NA|TRBJ2-7|NA
CASSDPGSSYEQYF
TGTGCCAGTAGTGACCCAGGAAGCTCCTACGAGCAGTACTTC
>TRBV7-9|NA|TRBJ2-1|NA
CASSLDWGRNEQFF
TGTGCCAGCAGCTTAGACTGGGGACGCAATGAGCAGTTCTTC
>TRBV2|TRBD2|TRBJ2-7|NA
CAGGLAGPYEQYF
TGTGCCGGGGGACTAGCGGGCCCCTACGAGCAGTACTTC
>TRBV21-1|NA|TRBJ2-3|NA
CASSIRADTQYF
TGTGCCAGCAGCATCAGGGCAGATACGCAGTATTTT
>TRBV19|NA|TRBJ1-5|NA
CASNPTDGQPQHF
TGTGCCAGTAACCCGACAGATGGTCAGCCCCAGCATTTT
>TRBV10-3|TRBD1|TRBJ2-7|NA
CAISGTGKAYEQYF
TGTGCCATCAGTGGGACAGGCAAAGCCTACGAGCAGTACTTC
>TRBV28|NA|TRBJ2-7|NA
CASDSQSSYEQYF
TGTGCCAGCGATTCACAGAGCTCCTACGAGCAGTACTTC
>TRBV15|NA|TRBJ2-1|NA
CATSREKWRNSYNEQFF
TGTGCCACCAGCAGAGAAAAATGGAGGAACTCCTACAATGAGCAGTTCTTC
>TRBV19|TRBD2|TRBJ2-1|NA
CASSRAGVYNEQFF
TGTGCCAGTAGTAGGGCGGGAGTCTACAATGAGCAGTTCTTC
>TRBV5-1|NA|TRBJ2-7|NA
CASRATGQYEQYF
TGCGCCAGCAGAGCCACGGGACAATACGAGCAGTACTTC
>TRBV5-1|TRBD2|TRBJ2-5|NA
CASSPGLAGGVETQYF
TGCGCCAGCAGCCCTGGACTAGCGGGAGGAGTCGAGACCCAGTACTTC
>TRBV30|TRBD1|TRBJ1-6|NA
CAWSVLPGGGSPLHF
TGTGCCTGGAGTGTACTCCCAGGGGGAGGTTCACCCCTCCACTTT
>TRBV19|NA|TRBJ2-7|NA
CASSYVGSYEQYF
TGTGCCAGTAGTTACGTGGGATCCTACGAGCAGTACTTC
>TRBV5-1|NA|TRBJ2-7|NA
CASSHPGPSYEQYF
TGCGCCAGCAGCCATCCGGGACCCAGTTACGAGCAGTACTTC
>TRBV6-1|TRBD1|TRBJ1-5|NA
CASKGDRGGNQPQHF
TGTGCCAGCAAAGGGGACAGGGGGGGAAATCAGCCCCAGCATTTT
>TRBV19|TRBD1|TRBJ1-2|once
CASWTGPRKDYGYTF
TGTGCCAGTTGGACAGGCCCCCGAAAAGACTATGGCTACACCTTC
>TRBV10-2|NA|TRBJ2-2|NA
CASSEREMNTGELFF
TGCGCCAGCAGTGAGCGGGAGATGAACACCGGGGAGCTGTTTTTT
>TRBV7-8|NA|TRBJ1-5|NA
CASSQFWGSAQPQHF
TGTGCCAGCAGCCAATTTTGGGGGTCAGCCCAGCCCCAGCATTTT
>TRBV28|TRBD2|TRBJ2-1|NA
CASSATGTSSYNEQFF
TGTGCCAGCAGTGCAACCGGGACTAGCTCGTACAATGAGCAGTTCTTC
>TRBV5-1|NA|TRBJ1-6|once
CASSLLYLGGQGRSPLHF
TGCGCCAGCAGCTTGTTGTATCTCGGCGGGCAGGGGAGGTCACCCCTCCACTTT
>TRBV19|TRBD2|TRBJ2-5|NA
CASSTGTSGAETQYF
TGTGCCAGTAGTACCGGGACTAGCGGAGCGGAGACCCAGTACTTC
>TRBV1|NA|TRBJ2-3|NA
CTSSQGAGGPSLTDTQYF
TGCACCAGCAGCCAAGGAGCGGGAGGGCCATCTCTTACAGATACGCAGTATTTT
>TRBV29-1|NA|TRBJ2-1|NA
CSGMGRLNYNEQFF
TGCAGCGGCATGGGTCGCCTGAATTACAATGAGCAGTTCTTC
>TRBV4-1|TRBD1|TRBJ2-7|NA
CASSQVTGAYEQYF
TGCGCCAGCAGCCAAGTTACAGGGGCCTACGAGCAGTACTTC
>TRBV6-4|TRBD1|TRBJ1-1|NA
CASSGRGNEAFF
TGTGCCAGCTCCGGCAGGGGGAATGAAGCTTTCTTT
>TRBV5-4|NA|TRBJ1-1|once
CASSFGPGCTEAFF
TGTGCCAGCAGCTTCGGCCCGGGGTGCACTGAAGCTTTCTTT
>TRBV2|NA|TRBJ2-1|NA
CASSEDNYSYNEQFF
TGTGCCAGCAGTGAAGACAACTACTCCTACAATGAGCAGTTCTTC
>TRBV4-2|NA|TRBJ1-3|NA
CASSQGGDPGNTIYF
TGTGCCAGCAGCCAAGGGGGGGATCCTGGAAACACCATATATTTT
>TRBV2|NA|TRBJ1-2|NA
CASSKSGSGYTF
TGTGCCAGCAGTAAATCAGGGAGTGGCTACACCTTC
>TRBV27|NA|TRBJ2-7|once
CASSYPHEQYF
TGTGCCAGCAGTTATCCGCACGAGCAGTACTTC
>TRBV28|TRBD1|TRBJ2-2|NA
CASSGGQENTGELFF
TGTGCCAGCAGTGGGGGACAGGAGAACACCGGGGAGCTGTTTTTT
>TRBV7-9|NA|TRBJ1-5|once
CASSLSSNQPQHF
TGTGCCAGCAGCTTATCCAGCAATCAGCCCCAGCATTTT
>TRBV6-1|TRBD2|TRBJ2-1|NA
CASMREAYNEQFF
TGTGCCAGCATGCGGGAGGCTTACAATGAGCAGTTCTTC
>TRBV4-2|NA|TRBJ2-1|NA
CASSPLASSYNEQFF
TGTGCCAGCAGCCCCCTAGCGAGCTCCTACAATGAGCAGTTCTTC
>TRBV9|NA|TRBJ2-7|once
CASSGGSPYEQYF
TGTGCCAGCAGCGGTGGTTCCCCATACGAGCAGTACTTC
>TRBV6-1|NA|TRBJ2-7|NA
CASSDGYEQYF
TGTGCCAGCAGTGATGGCTACGAGCAGTACTTC
>TRBV30|TRBD1|TRBJ1-1|once
CAWAGGTEAFF
TGTGCCTGGGCAGGGGGCACTGAAGCTTTCTTT
>TRBV29-1|TRBD1|TRBJ2-2|once
CSAVTGMAGELFF
TGCAGCGCCGTGACAGGGATGGCCGGGGAGCTGTTTTTT
>TRBV28|TRBD2|TRBJ2-3|NA
CASSPGAGGQADTQYF
TGTGCCAGCAGTCCAGGGGCGGGAGGGCAGGCAGATACGCAGTATTTT
>TRBV5-1|TRBD2|TRBJ2-7|NA
CASRRGGLAGNEQYF
TGCGCCAGCAGGCGGGGGGGACTAGCGGGAAACGAGCAGTACTTC
>TRBV30|TRBD2|TRBJ2-3|NA
CASSRGAGDTDTQYF
TGTGCCAGCAGCCGGGGAGCGGGAGACACAGATACGCAGTATTTT
>TRBV4-2|TRBD1|TRBJ2-5|once
CASSQGQGETQYF
TGTGCCAGCAGCCAAGGACAGGGAGAGACCCAGTACTTC
>TRBV6-1|NA|TRBJ2-7|NA
CASSTGYEQYF
TGTGCCAGCAGTACAGGGTACGAGCAGTACTTC
>TRBV5-1|TRBD1|TRBJ1-2|NA
CASSGPGQIGYTF
TGCGCCAGCAGCGGACCGGGACAGATTGGCTACACCTTC
>TRBV5-1|NA|TRBJ2-5|NA
CASSRTGQETQYF
TGCGCCAGCAGCCGGACCGGGCAAGAGACCCAGTACTTC
>TRBV5-1|NA|TRBJ2-2|NA
CASSLAVGTNTGELFF
TGCGCCAGCAGCTTGGCGGTCGGGACGAACACCGGGGAGCTGTTTTTT
>TRBV6-1|TRBD1|TRBJ2-5|NA
CASSTTGGGETQYF
TGTGCCAGCAGTACAACAGGGGGCGGAGAGACCCAGTACTTC
>TRBV6-1|NA|TRBJ1-3|NA
CASGGVTNTIYF
TGTGCCAGCGGTGGGGTTACAAACACCATATATTTT
>TRBV18|NA|TRBJ2-1|NA
CASSPGFLGVGEQFF
TGTGCCAGCTCACCGGGATTTTTGGGTGTAGGTGAGCAGTTCTTC